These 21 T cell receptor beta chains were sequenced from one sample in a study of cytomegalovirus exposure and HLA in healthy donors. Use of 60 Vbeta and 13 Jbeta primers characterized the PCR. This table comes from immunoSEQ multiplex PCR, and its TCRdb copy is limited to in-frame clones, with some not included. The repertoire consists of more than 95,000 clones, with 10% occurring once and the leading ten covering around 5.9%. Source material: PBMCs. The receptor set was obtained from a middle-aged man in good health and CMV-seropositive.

CDR3 coding DNA: TGTGCCACCCACGGGGCGGGAGGTGGAGATACGCAGTATTTT. This encodes CATHGAGGGDTQYF. The J gene is TRBJ2-3, the V gene TRBV10-3, with 8 bases aligning to TRBD2. The ends lost 10 bases at V and 5 bases at J; junction bases unmatched: 11. In germline, CDR1 is ENHRY, CDR2 SYGVKD. This CDR3 region has 14 residues.

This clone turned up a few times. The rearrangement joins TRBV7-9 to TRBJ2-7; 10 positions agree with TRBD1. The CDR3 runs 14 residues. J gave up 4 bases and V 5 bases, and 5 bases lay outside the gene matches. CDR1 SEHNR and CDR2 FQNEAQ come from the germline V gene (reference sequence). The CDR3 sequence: CASSHRDRGYEQYF. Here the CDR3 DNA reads TGTGCCAGCAGCCACCGGGACAGGGGATACGAGCAGTACTTC.

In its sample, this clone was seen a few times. The CDR3 is CASSLGTAPYTEAFF. CDR3 in DNA: TGCGCCAGCAGCTTGGGGACAGCTCCATACACTGAAGCTTTCTTT. V gene TRBV5-1 combines with J gene TRBJ1-1; possible D gene TRBD1, 6 bases. The V gene lost 0 bases and the J gene lost 3 bases, with 12 bases spanning the gap. The CDR3 has 15 amino acids. Germline V CDR1 and CDR2: SGHRS, YFSETQ.

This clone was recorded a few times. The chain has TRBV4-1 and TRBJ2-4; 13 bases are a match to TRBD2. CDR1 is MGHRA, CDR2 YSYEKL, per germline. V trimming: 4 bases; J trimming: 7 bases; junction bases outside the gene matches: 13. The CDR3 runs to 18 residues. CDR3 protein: CASSRTSGRAFVRNIQYF. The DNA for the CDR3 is TGCGCCAGCAGCCGTACTAGCGGGAGGGCCTTTGTTCGGAACATTCAGTACTTC.

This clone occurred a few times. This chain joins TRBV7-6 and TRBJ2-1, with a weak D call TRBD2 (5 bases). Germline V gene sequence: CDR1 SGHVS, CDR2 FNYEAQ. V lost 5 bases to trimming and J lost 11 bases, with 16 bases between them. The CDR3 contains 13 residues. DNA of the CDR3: TGTGCCAGCAGCGTCGTCCAGCGGTCACAGCAGTTCTTC. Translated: CASSVVQRSQQFF.

The CDR3 bases are TGTGCCAGCGCCTCCGGGACAGGGCTTGAGGAGCAGTACTTC. Translating gives CASASGTGLEEQYF. The chain uses TRBV5-6 and TRBJ2-5; 9 bases are shared with TRBD1. V was pared by 7 bases and J by 11 bases, with 15 bases of the junction left unmatched. Germline CDR1 reads SGHDT; CDR2 reads YYEEEE. The CDR3 is 14 residues long.

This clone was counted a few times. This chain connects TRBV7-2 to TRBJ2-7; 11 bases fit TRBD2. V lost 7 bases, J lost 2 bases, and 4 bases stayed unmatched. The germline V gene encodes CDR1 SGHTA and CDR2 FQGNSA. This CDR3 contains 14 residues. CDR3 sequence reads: CASTLAGGPYEQYF. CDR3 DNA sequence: TGTGCCAGCACCCTAGCGGGAGGACCCTACGAGCAGTACTTC. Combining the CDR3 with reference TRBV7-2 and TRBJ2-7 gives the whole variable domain GAGVSQSPSNKVTEKGKDVELRCDPISGHTALYWYRQSLGQGLEFLIYFQGNSAPDKSGLPSDRFSAERTGGSVSTLTIQRTQQEDSAVYLCASTLAGGPYEQYFGPGTRLTVT.

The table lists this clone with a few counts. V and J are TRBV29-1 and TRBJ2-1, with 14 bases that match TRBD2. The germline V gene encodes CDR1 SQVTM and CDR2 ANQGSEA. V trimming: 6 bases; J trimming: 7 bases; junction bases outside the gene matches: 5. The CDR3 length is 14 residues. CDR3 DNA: TGCAGCGTCGGGACTAGCGGGAGATCTAATGAGCAGTTCTTC. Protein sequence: CSVGTSGRSNEQFF.

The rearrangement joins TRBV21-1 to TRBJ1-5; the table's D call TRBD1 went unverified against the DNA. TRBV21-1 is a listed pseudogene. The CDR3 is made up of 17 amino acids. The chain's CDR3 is CASSIRGQGSEDQPQHF. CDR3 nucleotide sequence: TGTGCCAGCAGCATTCGAGGACAGGGAAGCGAAGATCAGCCCCAGCATTTT.

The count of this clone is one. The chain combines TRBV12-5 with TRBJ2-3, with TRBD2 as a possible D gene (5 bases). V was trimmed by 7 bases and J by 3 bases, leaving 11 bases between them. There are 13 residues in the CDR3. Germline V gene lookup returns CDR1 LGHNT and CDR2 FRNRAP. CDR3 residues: CASAGGGTDTQYF. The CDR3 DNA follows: TGTGCTAGTGCTGGCGGCGGGACAGATACGCAGTATTTT.

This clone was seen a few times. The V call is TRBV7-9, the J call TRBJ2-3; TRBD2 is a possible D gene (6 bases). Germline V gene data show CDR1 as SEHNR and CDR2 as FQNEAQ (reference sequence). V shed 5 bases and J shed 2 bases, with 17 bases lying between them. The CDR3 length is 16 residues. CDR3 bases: TGTGCCAGCAGCATGGGGTGGGCGGGGTACACAGATACGCAGTATTTT. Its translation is CASSMGWAGYTDTQYF.

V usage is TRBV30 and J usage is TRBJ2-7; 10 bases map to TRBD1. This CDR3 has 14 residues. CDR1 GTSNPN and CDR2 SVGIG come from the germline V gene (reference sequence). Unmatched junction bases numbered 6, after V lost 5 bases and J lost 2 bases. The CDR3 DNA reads TGTGCCTGGGCCCTGGGGACAGGGGCCTACGAGCAGTACTTC. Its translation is CAWALGTGAYEQYF.

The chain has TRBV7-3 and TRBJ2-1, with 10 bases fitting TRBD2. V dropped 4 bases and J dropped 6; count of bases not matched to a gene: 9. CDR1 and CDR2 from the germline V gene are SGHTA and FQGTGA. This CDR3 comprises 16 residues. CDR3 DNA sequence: TGTGCCAGCAGCTCCATAACTAGCGGGATATTCAATGAGCAGTTCTTC. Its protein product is CASSSITSGIFNEQFF.

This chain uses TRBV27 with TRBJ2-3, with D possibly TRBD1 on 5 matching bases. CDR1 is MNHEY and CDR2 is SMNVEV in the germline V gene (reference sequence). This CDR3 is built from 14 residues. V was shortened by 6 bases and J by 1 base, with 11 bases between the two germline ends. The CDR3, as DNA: TGTGCCAGCAGGGCTTCGACAGGCACAGATACGCAGTATTTT. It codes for CASRASTGTDTQYF.

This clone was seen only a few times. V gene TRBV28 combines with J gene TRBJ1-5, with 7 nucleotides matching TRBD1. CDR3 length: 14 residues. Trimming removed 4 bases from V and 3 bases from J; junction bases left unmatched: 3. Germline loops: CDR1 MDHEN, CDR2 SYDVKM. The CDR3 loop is CASSYDRVNQPQHF. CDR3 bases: TGTGCCAGCAGTTACGACAGGGTCAATCAGCCCCAGCATTTT. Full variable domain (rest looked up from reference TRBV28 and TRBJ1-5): DVKVTQSSRYLVKRTGEKVFLECVQDMDHENMFWYRQDPGLGLRLIYFSYDVKMKEKGDIPEGYSVSREKKERFSLILESASTNQTSMYLCASSYDRVNQPQHFGDGTRLSIL.

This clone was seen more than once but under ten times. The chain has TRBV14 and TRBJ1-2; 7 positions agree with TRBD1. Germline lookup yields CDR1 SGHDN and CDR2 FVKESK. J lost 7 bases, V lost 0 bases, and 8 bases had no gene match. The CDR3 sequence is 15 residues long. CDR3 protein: CASSQERDSSLGYTF. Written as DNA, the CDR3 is TGTGCCAGCAGCCAAGAAAGGGACAGTTCCCTTGGCTACACCTTC. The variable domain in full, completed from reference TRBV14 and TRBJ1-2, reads EAGVTQFPSHSVIEKGQTVTLRCDPISGHDNLYWYRRVMGKEIKFLLHFVKESKQDESGMPNNRFLAERTGGTYSTLKVQPAELEDSGVYFCASSQERDSSLGYTFGSGTRLTVV.

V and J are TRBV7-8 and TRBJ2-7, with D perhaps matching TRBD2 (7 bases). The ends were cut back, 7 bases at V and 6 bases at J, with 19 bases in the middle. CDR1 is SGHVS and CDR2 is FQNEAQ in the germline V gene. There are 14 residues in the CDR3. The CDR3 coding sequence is TGTGCCAGCACCCCCGGGGGGCGGTTGGGCGAGCAGTACTTC. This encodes CASTPGGRLGEQYF.

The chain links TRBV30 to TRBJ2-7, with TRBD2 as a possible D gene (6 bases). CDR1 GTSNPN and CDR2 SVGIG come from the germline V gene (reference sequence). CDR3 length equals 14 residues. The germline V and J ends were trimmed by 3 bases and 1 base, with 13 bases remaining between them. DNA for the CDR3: TGTGCCTGGAGAGGCCACGGGGGTTCCTACGAGCAGTACTTC. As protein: CAWRGHGGSYEQYF.

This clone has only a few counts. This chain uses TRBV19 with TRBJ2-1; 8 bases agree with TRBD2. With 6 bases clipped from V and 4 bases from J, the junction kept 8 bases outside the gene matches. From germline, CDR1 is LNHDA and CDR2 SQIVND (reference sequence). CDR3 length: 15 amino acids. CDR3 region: CASSKSGSHYNEQFF. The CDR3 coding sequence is TGTGCCAGTAGCAAGAGCGGGAGTCATTACAATGAGCAGTTCTTC.

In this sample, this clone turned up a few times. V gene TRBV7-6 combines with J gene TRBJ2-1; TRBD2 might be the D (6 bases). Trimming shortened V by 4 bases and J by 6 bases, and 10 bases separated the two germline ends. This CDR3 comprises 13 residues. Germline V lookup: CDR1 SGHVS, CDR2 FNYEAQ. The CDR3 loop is CASSSGLLNEQFF. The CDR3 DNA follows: TGTGCCAGCAGCTCGGGACTCCTCAATGAGCAGTTCTTC.

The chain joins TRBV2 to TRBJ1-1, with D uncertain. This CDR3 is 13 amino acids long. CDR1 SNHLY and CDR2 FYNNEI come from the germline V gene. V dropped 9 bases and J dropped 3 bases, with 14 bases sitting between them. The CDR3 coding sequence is TGTGCCAGTTTACAGTATAGCGACACTGAAGCTTTCTTT. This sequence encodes CASLQYSDTEAFF.